This is a list of T cell receptor beta chains from one sample in a study of shared clonotypes between healthy human individuals. The table came from immunoSEQ multiplex PCR; TCRdb's copy has only in-frame clones and leaves some out. This sample has over a million clones, with approximately 72% found just once. Sequenced material: memory CD4+ T cells sorted from blood. These receptors originate from a man between 18 and 35 years old in good health. Both conserved end residues are part of each CDR3. D genes are given only for firm matches. Not every row has a clone size; where given, it reads once, few, many or a size class.

>-|TRBD2|TRBV5-4|TRBJ2-1|16
TGTGCCAGCAGTCCTACTCGACTAGCGGCATACAATGAGCAGTTCTTC
CASSPTRLAAYNEQFF
>-|TRBD1|TRBV10-3|TRBJ2-7|13
TGTGCCATCAGAAAAGGACAGGGCTACGAGCAGTACTTC
CAIRKGQGYEQYF
>-|TRBD1|TRBV5-1|TRBJ2-5|16
TGCGCCAGCAGCTTGATCGTGACAGGGGGACAAGAGACCCAGTACTTC
CASSLIVTGGQETQYF
>once|-|TRBV2|TRBJ2-1|13
TGTGCCAGCAGTGAACGGCAGAAAAATGAGCAGTTCTTC
CASSERQKNEQFF
>-|-|TRBV2|TRBJ1-2|14
TGTGCCAGCAGTGAAATCAAGTGGGGATATGGCTACACCTTC
CASSEIKWGYGYTF
>-|-|TRBV5-1|TRBJ2-7|13
TGCGCCAGCAGCTCGGGCGTCAAGGGCGAGCAGTACTTC
CASSSGVKGEQYF
>few|TRBD1|TRBV5-6|TRBJ2-7|17
TGTGCCAGCCTAGAGAGGAGGACAGGGAGGTTTCCCTACGAGCAGTACTTC
CASLERRTGRFPYEQYF
>-|-|TRBV28|TRBJ1-2|13
TGTGCCAGCAGTAAAGGACTAAGCTATGGCTACACCTTC
CASSKGLSYGYTF
>-|-|TRBV10-2|TRBJ2-7|13
TGCGCCAGCAGTGCAACAGGGTACTACGAGCAGTACTTC
CASSATGYYEQYF
>-|TRBD2|TRBV2|TRBJ2-5|17
TGTGCCAGCACAGCAAGCGGGAGTTATCGGGACCAAGAGACCCAGTACTTC
CASTASGSYRDQETQYF
>-|TRBD1|TRBV7-2|TRBJ2-5|17
TGTGCCAGCAGCTTAGCGGCCACAGGGGGCTCGGAAGAGACCCAGTACTTC
CASSLAATGGSEETQYF
>-|-|TRBV28|TRBJ1-4|15
TGTGCCAGCAGTCCCCGGGATTTAGGGAAGGAAAAACTGTTTTTT
CASSPRDLGKEKLFF